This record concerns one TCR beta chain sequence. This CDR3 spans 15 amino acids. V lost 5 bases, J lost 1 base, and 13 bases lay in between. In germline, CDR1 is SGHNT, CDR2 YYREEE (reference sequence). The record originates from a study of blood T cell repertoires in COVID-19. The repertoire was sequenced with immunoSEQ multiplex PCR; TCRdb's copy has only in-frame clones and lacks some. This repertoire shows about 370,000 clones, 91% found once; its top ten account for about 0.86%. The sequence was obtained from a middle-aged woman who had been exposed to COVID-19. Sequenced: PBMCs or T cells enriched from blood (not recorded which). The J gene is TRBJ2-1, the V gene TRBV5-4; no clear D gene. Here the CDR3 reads CASRLYSASYNEQFF. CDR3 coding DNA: TGTGCCAGCAGGCTCTACAGTGCATCCTACAATGAGCAGTTCTTC.